This paragraph covers one TCR beta chain sequence. The data were taken from a study of blood T cell repertoires in COVID-19. Original processing notes: Researchers report that nucleated cell counts were estimated from reference gene primer amplification. This table comes from immunoSEQ multiplex PCR, and its TCRdb copy is limited to in-frame clones, with some not included. V, J and clone size are taken as reported in that table, and D and trimming were inferred from the DNA itself. The data contain hundreds of thousands of clones, approximately 88% of them singletons. The CDR3 loop spans 18 amino acids. Germline lookup yields CDR1 SGHRS and CDR2 YFSETQ. The trim removed 3 bases at V and 9 bases at J, leaving 12 bases unmatched.

The receptor's source is a woman between 25 and 40 years old with acute or convalescent COVID-19. This rearrangement joins TRBV5-1 to TRBJ2-1; 16 bases line up with TRBD2. Sequenced input: peripheral blood. The CDR3 protein is CASSSTLSGTSGRGEQFF. As DNA, the CDR3 is TGCGCCAGCAGCTCTACTCTCTCCGGGACTAGCGGGAGGGGTGAGCAGTTCTTC.